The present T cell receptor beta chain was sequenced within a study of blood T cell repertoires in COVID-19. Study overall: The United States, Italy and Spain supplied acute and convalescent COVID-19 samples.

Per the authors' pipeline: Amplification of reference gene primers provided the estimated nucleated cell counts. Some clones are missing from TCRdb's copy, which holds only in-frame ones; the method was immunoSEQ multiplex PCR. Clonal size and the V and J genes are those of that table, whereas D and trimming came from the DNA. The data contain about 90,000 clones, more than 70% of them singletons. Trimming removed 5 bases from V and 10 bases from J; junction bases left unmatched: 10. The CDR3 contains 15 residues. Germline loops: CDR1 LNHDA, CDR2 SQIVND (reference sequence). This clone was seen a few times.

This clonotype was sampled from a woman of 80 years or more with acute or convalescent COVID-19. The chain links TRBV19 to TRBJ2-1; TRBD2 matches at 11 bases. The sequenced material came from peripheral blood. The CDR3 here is CASSPLAGGRGEQFF. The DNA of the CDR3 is TGTGCCAGTAGTCCCCTAGCGGGGGGCCGTGGAGAGCAGTTCTTC.